This passage covers 3 T cell receptor beta chains from one sample sequenced in a study of OX40 agonist ivuxolimab in advanced cancers. TCRdb's table, derived via immunoSEQ multiplex PCR, lists solely in-frame clones and lacks some. The sample carries some 82,000 clones, 94% recorded once. Sequenced material: CD4+ or CD8+ T cells sorted from blood, taken in a trial of the OX40 agonist ivuxolimab. The receptors shown here come from an adult with an advanced solid tumor such as melanoma, head and neck, liver or kidney cancer.

The J gene is TRBJ2-1, the V gene TRBV4-1, with 8 bases fitting TRBD2. V shed 0 bases and J 3 bases; nucleotides not matched to a gene: 4. The CDR3 covers 16 residues. CDR1 MGHRA and CDR2 YSYEKL come from the germline V gene. The DNA of the CDR3 is TGCGCCAGCAGCCAAGATAGAGCGGGGGACTACAATGAGCAGTTCTTC. Encoded protein: CASSQDRAGDYNEQFF.

J is TRBJ2-7 and V is TRBV1; the listed D gene, TRBD1, was not tested against the DNA. TRBV1 is designated a pseudogene. The CDR3 runs to 14 residues. The CDR3 sequence is CTSSRTGGDYEQYF. The CDR3 DNA is TGCACCAGCAGCCGGACAGGGGGGGACTACGAGCAGTACTTC.

The chain couples TRBV6-5 to TRBJ2-7; the D is unclear. Trimming removed 8 bases from V and 0 bases from J, with 11 bases in between. The germline V gene encodes CDR1 MNHEY and CDR2 SVGAGI. This CDR3 has 13 amino acids. The CDR3 nucleotides are TGTGCCAGCGGTTTCTCCTACTCCTACGAGCAGTACTTC. This sequence encodes CASGFSYSYEQYF.